Below, 26 T cell receptor beta chains from the same sample are listed, as sequenced in a study of cytomegalovirus exposure and HLA in healthy donors. The PCR contained 60 Vbeta and 13 Jbeta primers. TCRdb's table, derived via immunoSEQ multiplex PCR, lists solely in-frame clones and lacks some. The table includes roughly 67,000 clones, about 79% detected once. The sequenced material came from PBMCs. These receptors originate from a man aged 55 to 70 in good health and CMV-seropositive.

The V gene is TRBV27, the J gene TRBJ2-3, with D possibly TRBD1 on 5 matching bases. V was shortened by 0 bases and J by 3 bases, with 13 bases between the two germline ends. Germline CDR1 MNHEY, CDR2 SMNVEV (reference sequence). CDR3 length: 16 amino acids. CDR3 protein: CASSLSAGPMTDTQYF. As DNA, the CDR3 is TGTGCCAGCAGTTTATCGGCAGGGCCGATGACAGATACGCAGTATTTT.

The gene calls are TRBV2 and TRBJ2-2; possible D gene TRBD2, 5 bases. The V and J ends lost 3 bases and 5 bases respectively, with 13 bases between them. Germline-derived CDR1 and CDR2 are SNHLY and FYNNEI. This CDR3 region has 15 residues. CDR3 region: CASSDNLRGTGELFF. As DNA, the CDR3 is TGTGCCAGCAGTGATAATCTACGGGGTACCGGGGAGCTGTTTTTT.

CDR3 DNA sequence: TGTGCCAGTAGTCGGGACTATCTCCAAGGCTCTGGGGCCAACGTCCTGACTTTC. It is translated as CASSRDYLQGSGANVLTF. This chain connects TRBV19 to TRBJ2-6; 7 bases are a match to TRBD2. The CDR3 runs to 18 residues. V dropped 5 bases and J dropped 0; count of bases not matched to a gene: 10. Germline V lookup: CDR1 LNHDA, CDR2 SQIVND (reference sequence).

This clone was found a few times. The CDR3 DNA reads TGTGCCAGCAGTTTTTACCCCCCCGGGACTCATTCCTACGAGCAGTACTTC. Residues: CASSFYPPGTHSYEQYF. V and J are TRBV27 and TRBJ2-7, with D possibly being TRBD2 (6 bases). CDR1 and CDR2 from the germline V gene are MNHEY and SMNVEV (reference sequence). Trimming removed 3 bases from V and 1 base from J, with 19 bases in between. The CDR3 extends over 17 amino acids.

The chain links TRBV5-1 to TRBJ2-3; D might be TRBD2 (5 bases). The CDR3 runs 16 residues. Germline-derived CDR1 and CDR2 are SGHRS and YFSETQ. V was trimmed by 0 bases and J by 0 bases, leaving 11 bases between them. CDR3: CASSLGGRGSTDTQYF. For the CDR3, the DNA is TGCGCCAGCAGCTTGGGCGGCCGGGGTAGCACAGATACGCAGTATTTT.

The V gene is TRBV9, the J gene TRBJ2-1; TRBD2 matches at 14 bases. In germline, CDR1 is SGDLS, CDR2 YYNGEE. J was trimmed by 8 bases and V by 2 bases; bases with no gene match: 9. The CDR3 is 17 amino acids. CDR3 nucleotide sequence: TGTGCCAGCAGCGTGAGGGGACTAGCGGGAGACTCCCATGAGCAGTTCTTC. It codes for CASSVRGLAGDSHEQFF.

This sequence joins TRBV19 and TRBJ1-1, with 7 bases lining up with TRBD1. J lost 1 base, V lost 5 bases, and 7 bases had no gene match. CDR1 is LNHDA, CDR2 SQIVND, per germline (reference sequence). This CDR3 has 15 amino acids. In nucleotides, the CDR3 is TGTGCCAGTAGTGGACAGGTGATCTCGAACACTGAAGCTTTCTTT. Amino acid sequence: CASSGQVISNTEAFF.

This clone was counted only a few times. The CDR3 here is CASSLFSGTLLRGQYF. The DNA of the CDR3 is TGTGCCAGCAGCTTATTCTCCGGGACACTCCTACGTGGGCAGTACTTC. The chain has TRBV7-8 and TRBJ2-5; the D gene is possibly TRBD1 (6 bases). Germline V gene sequence: CDR1 SGHVS, CDR2 FQNEAQ. V was clipped by 2 bases and J by 11 bases, with 24 bases between them. This CDR3 is built from 16 residues.

The V gene is TRBV5-1, the J gene TRBJ1-1; D is possibly TRBD1 (5 bases). Trimming shortened V by 0 bases and J by 1 base, and 13 bases separated the two germline ends. CDR1 and CDR2 from the germline V gene are SGHRS and YFSETQ. This CDR3 region has 16 residues. CDR3 bases: TGCGCCAGCAGCTTGGGGGGGGAATATAGGAACACTGAAGCTTTCTTT. Amino acids: CASSLGGEYRNTEAFF. Together with reference TRBV5-1 and TRBJ1-1, the CDR3 gives the full variable domain: KAGVTQTPRYLIKTRGQQVTLSCSPISGHRSVSWYQQTPGQGLQFLFEYFSETQRNKGNFPGRFSGRQFSNSRSEMNVSTLELGDSALYLCASSLGGEYRNTEAFFGQGTRLTVV.

This clone was detected only a few times. The gene calls are TRBV10-3 and TRBJ2-3; 8 bases agree with TRBD2. Per germline, CDR1 ENHRY and CDR2 SYGVKD. The V gene end was trimmed by 10 bases and the J gene end by 4 bases; junction bases not matched to a gene: 10. CDR3 length equals 14 residues. The CDR3 protein is CATFSGTGADTQYF. The CDR3, as DNA: TGTGCCACCTTTAGCGGGACGGGGGCAGATACGCAGTATTTT.

Concerning this clone itself: An end of the junction does not agree with germline; a read error may underlie this. The gene calls are TRBV6-1 and TRBJ1-2, with TRBD1 identical over 10 bases. The CDR3 covers 14 residues. Per the germline V gene, CDR1 is MNHNS and CDR2 is SASEGT. The CDR3 region is CASRGDRGAHGYTF. CDR3 DNA sequence: TGTGCTAGCAGGGGGGACAGGGGTGCCCATGGCTACACCTTC.

The rearrangement joins TRBV6-5 to TRBJ1-1; D gene ambiguous. There are 14 residues in the CDR3. Germline CDR1 reads MNHEY; CDR2 reads SVGAGI. The V and J ends lost 5 bases and 1 base respectively, with 11 bases between them. The CDR3 loop is CASSEVSENTEAFF. As DNA, the CDR3 is TGTGCCAGCAGTGAAGTGTCAGAGAACACTGAAGCTTTCTTT.

The rearrangement links TRBV7-2 to TRBJ1-1; possibly TRBD1 for D (5 bases). Germline values: CDR1 SGHTA, CDR2 FQGNSA. The CDR3 totals 14 residues. Trimming cost V 8 bases and J 4 bases, with 17 bases left between them. CDR3 in DNA: TGTGCCAGCCTCCCTGTGTGGGGGGGCACTGAAGCTTTCTTT. Protein product: CASLPVWGGTEAFF.

The rearrangement links TRBV7-9 to TRBJ2-6; TRBD1 matches 8 bases. V dropped 5 bases and J dropped 0; count of bases not matched to a gene: 9. CDR3 size: 18 residues. CDR1 and CDR2 from the germline V gene are SEHNR and FQNEAQ (reference sequence). The CDR3 loop reads CASSILTGARSGANVLTF. Written as DNA, the CDR3 is TGTGCCAGCAGCATCCTGACAGGGGCGCGCTCTGGGGCCAACGTCCTGACTTTC. The whole variable domain, remainder taken from reference TRBV7-9 and TRBJ2-6, is DTGVSQNPRHKITKRGQNVTFRCDPISEHNRLYWYRQTLGQGPEFLTYFQNEAQLEKSRLLSDRFSAERPKGSFSTLEIQRTEQGDSAMYLCASSILTGARSGANVLTFGAGSRLTVL.

The chain uses TRBV6-4 and TRBJ2-2, with 8 bases matching TRBD2. The CDR3 covers 13 residues. With V trimmed by 5 bases and J by 4 bases, 0 bases remained unmatched. The germline V gene has CDR1 MRHNA and CDR2 SNTAGT. CDR3 nucleotides: TGTGCCAGCAGTAGCGGGAGCACCGGGGAGCTGTTTTTT. Protein sequence: CASSSGSTGELFF.

The chain has TRBV7-2 and TRBJ2-2; 7 bases are shared with TRBD1. The germline V gene has CDR1 SGHTA and CDR2 FQGNSA. The length of the CDR3 is 18 residues. V gave up 4 bases and J gave up 6 bases; unmatched junction bases: 17. The CDR3, as DNA: TGTGCCAGCAGCTCAGGGATTTTCGACAGGGTTAAGGCCGGGGAGCTGTTTTTT. This translates into CASSSGIFDRVKAGELFF.

The CDR3 region has the DNA TGTGCCAGTAGTTCTGGGACAGGGAAGAGATACACTGAAGCTTTCTTT. Translation: CASSSGTGKRYTEAFF. The chain carries TRBV19 and TRBJ1-1; TRBD1 aligns across 9 bases. Looked up from germline, CDR1 is LNHDA and CDR2 is SQIVND (reference sequence). Losses at the gene ends were 5 bases for V and 3 bases for J; bases not matched to a gene: 10. The CDR3 loop spans 16 amino acids.

The chain carries TRBV29-1 and TRBJ2-1, with D tentatively TRBD1 (5 bases). CDR1 and CDR2 (germline): SQVTM, ANQGSEA. With 0 bases removed from V and 0 bases from J, the gap between germline ends came to 9 bases. This CDR3 spans 15 amino acids. CDR3 sequence: CSVEDRVSSYNEQFF. CDR3 DNA sequence: TGCAGCGTTGAAGACAGGGTAAGCTCCTACAATGAGCAGTTCTTC.

The chain carries TRBV5-1 and TRBJ2-3; 7 nucleotides line up with TRBD2. Germline lookup yields CDR1 SGHRS and CDR2 YFSETQ. With 4 bases clipped from V and 3 bases from J, the junction kept 5 bases outside the gene matches. CDR3 size: 14 residues. The CDR3 DNA reads TGCGCCAGCAGCACGGGAGGTGGAACAGATACGCAGTATTTT. It yields the protein CASSTGGGTDTQYF. Looking up the rest from reference TRBV5-1 and TRBJ2-3 gives the full variable domain: KAGVTQTPRYLIKTRGQQVTLSCSPISGHRSVSWYQQTPGQGLQFLFEYFSETQRNKGNFPGRFSGRQFSNSRSEMNVSTLELGDSALYLCASSTGGGTDTQYFGPGTRLTVL.

V gene TRBV7-2 combines with J gene TRBJ1-1; 8 positions agree with TRBD1. The ends lost 6 bases at V and 4 bases at J; junction bases unmatched: 7. Germline-derived CDR1 and CDR2 are SGHTA and FQGNSA. This CDR3 spans 14 amino acids. Written as DNA, the CDR3 is TGTGCCAGCAGTCGCTCAGGGGGCGTCACTGAAGCTTTCTTT. Encoded protein: CASSRSGGVTEAFF.

The V and J genes are TRBV21-1 and TRBJ2-7; the table's D call, TRBD2, has no DNA check behind it. TRBV21-1 is tagged as a pseudogene. This CDR3 contains 12 residues. DNA for the CDR3: TGTGCCAGCAGCGGGAGAAGCTACGAGCAGTACTTC. Its protein is CASSGRSYEQYF.

V is TRBV13 and J is TRBJ2-1; 9 nucleotides match TRBD2. The CDR3 length is 15 residues. The germline V gene encodes CDR1 PRHDT and CDR2 FYEKMQ (reference sequence). J gave up 2 bases and V 4 bases, and 3 bases lay outside the gene matches. The CDR3 coding sequence is TGTGCCAGCAGCTATCGCGGGGGGGCCTACAATGAGCAGTTCTTC. Translated: CASSYRGGAYNEQFF.

The genes are TRBV15 and TRBJ2-3, with 8 bases that match TRBD1. The germline CDR1 and CDR2 sequences are LNHNV and YYDKDF (reference sequence). V gave up 4 bases and J gave up 3 bases; unmatched junction bases: 6. The CDR3 is made up of 15 amino acids. For the CDR3, the DNA is TGTGCCACCAGCAATCACAGGGGGAGGACAGATACGCAGTATTTT. It specifies CATSNHRGRTDTQYF.

The CDR3, as DNA: TGTGCCAGCAGCTGGAACAGGGGGCGGGTAGGCTACACCTTC. Protein sequence: CASSWNRGRVGYTF. J is TRBJ1-2 and V is TRBV5-4; TRBD1 matches 9 bases. The germline V gene has CDR1 SGHNT and CDR2 YYREEE (reference sequence). The CDR3 spans 14 residues. Losses at the gene ends were 3 bases for V and 8 bases for J; bases not matched to a gene: 8.

The CDR3 region is CASRRYGQHNQPQHF. Written as DNA, the CDR3 is TGTGCCAGCAGAAGATATGGACAGCACAATCAGCCCCAGCATTTT. V and J are TRBV5-8 and TRBJ1-5, with a weak D call TRBD1 (6 bases). CDR1 and CDR2 (germline): SGHTS, YDEGEE. Trimming removed 5 bases from V and 3 bases from J, with 15 bases in between. The CDR3 sequence is 15 residues long.

The chain has TRBV6-1 and TRBJ2-7; 9 bases are a match to TRBD2. Unmatched junction bases numbered 3, after V lost 6 bases and J lost 0 bases. The length of the CDR3 is 14 residues. From germline, CDR1 is MNHNS and CDR2 SASEGT. The CDR3 protein is CASSPSGISYEQYF. In nucleotides, the CDR3 is TGTGCCAGCAGCCCTAGCGGGATCTCCTACGAGCAGTACTTC.